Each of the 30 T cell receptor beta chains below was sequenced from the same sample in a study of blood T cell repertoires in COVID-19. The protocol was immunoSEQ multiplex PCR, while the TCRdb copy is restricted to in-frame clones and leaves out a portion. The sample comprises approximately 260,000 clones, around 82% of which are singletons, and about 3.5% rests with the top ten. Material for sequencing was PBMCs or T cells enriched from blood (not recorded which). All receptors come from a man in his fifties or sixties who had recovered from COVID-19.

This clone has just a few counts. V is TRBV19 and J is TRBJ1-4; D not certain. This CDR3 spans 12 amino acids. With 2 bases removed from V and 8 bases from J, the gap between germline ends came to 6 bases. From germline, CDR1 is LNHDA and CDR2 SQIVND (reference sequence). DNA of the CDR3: TGTGCCAGTAGTATATCCAGAGAAAAACTGTTTTTT. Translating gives CASSISREKLFF.

In nucleotides, the CDR3 is TGCGCCAGCAGCCTAAGACTAGCGGGAGGTTACGAGCAGTACTTC. Translating it yields CASSLRLAGGYEQYF. This chain links TRBV4-3 with TRBJ2-7; 13 bases are a match to TRBD2. The CDR3 is 15 amino acids. Germline CDR1 reads LGHNA; CDR2 reads YSLEER. Germline trimming cut 4 bases from V and 4 bases from J; bases unmatched to any gene: 4.

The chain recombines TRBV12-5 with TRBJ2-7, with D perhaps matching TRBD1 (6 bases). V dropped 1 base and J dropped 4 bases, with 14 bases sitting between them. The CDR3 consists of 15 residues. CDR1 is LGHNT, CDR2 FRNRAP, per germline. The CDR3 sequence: CASGLGIGQPYEQYF. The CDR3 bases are TGTGCTAGTGGTTTGGGAATCGGACAGCCTTACGAGCAGTACTTC.

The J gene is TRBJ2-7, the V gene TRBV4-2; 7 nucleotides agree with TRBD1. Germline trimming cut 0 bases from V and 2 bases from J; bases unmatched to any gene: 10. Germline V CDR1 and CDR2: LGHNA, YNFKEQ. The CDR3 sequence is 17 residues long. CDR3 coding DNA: TGTGCCAGCAGCCAAGATCGCGGTAGGGACAGAGCCTACGAGCAGTACTTC. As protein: CASSQDRGRDRAYEQYF.

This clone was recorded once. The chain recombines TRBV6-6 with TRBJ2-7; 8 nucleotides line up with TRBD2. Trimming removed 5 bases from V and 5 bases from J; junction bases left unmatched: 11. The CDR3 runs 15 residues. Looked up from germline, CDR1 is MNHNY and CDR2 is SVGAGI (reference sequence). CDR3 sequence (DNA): TGTGCCAGCAGTCCCGCCGGGAGGGTTAGCCACGAGCAGTACTTC. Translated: CASSPAGRVSHEQYF.

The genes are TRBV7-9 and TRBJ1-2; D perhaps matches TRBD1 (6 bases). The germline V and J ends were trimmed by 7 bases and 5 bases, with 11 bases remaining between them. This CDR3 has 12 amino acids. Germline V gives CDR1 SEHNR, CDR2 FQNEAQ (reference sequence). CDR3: CASNLGAYGYTF. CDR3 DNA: TGTGCCAGCAACTTGGGGGCTTATGGCTACACCTTC.

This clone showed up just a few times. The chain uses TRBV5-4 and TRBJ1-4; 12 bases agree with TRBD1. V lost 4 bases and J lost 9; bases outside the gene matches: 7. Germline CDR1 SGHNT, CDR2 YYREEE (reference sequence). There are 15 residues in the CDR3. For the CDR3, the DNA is TGTGCCAGCAGCCCCGCCGGGACAGGGGGCAAAAAACTGTTTTTT. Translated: CASSPAGTGGKKLFF.

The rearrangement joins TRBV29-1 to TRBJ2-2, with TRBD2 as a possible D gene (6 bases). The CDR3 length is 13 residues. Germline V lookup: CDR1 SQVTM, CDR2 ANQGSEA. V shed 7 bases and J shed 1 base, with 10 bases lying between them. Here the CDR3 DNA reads TGCAGCGCCGTTAGCGGGAACACCGGGGAGCTGTTTTTT. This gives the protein CSAVSGNTGELFF.

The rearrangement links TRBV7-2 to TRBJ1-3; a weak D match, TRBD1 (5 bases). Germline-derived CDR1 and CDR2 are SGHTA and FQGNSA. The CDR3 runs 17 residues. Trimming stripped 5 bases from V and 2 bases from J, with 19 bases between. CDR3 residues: CASSPYSVWGAGNTIYF. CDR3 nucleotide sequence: TGTGCCAGCAGCCCGTACTCCGTATGGGGGGCTGGAAACACCATATATTTT.

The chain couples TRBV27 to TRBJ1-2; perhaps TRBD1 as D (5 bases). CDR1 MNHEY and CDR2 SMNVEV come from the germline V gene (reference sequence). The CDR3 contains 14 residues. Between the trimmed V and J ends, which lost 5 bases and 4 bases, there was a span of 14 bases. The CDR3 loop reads CASSQGHSGYGYTF. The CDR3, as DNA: TGTGCCAGCAGTCAGGGTCATTCGGGCTATGGCTACACCTTC.

CDR3 residues: CASSPRDYVYEQYF. The CDR3 DNA reads TGTGCCAGCTCACCAAGGGACTATGTCTACGAGCAGTACTTC. The genes are TRBV18 and TRBJ2-7; 7 bases fit TRBD2. In germline, CDR1 is KGHSH, CDR2 LQKENI. This CDR3 is 14 amino acids long. J was trimmed by 3 bases and V by 2 bases; bases with no gene match: 4.

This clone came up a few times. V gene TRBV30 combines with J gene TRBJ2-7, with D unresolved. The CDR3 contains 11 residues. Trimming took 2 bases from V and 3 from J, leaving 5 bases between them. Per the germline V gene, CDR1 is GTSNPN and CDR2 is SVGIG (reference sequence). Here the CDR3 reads CAWSTNYEQYF. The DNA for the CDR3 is TGTGCCTGGAGTACAAACTACGAGCAGTACTTC.

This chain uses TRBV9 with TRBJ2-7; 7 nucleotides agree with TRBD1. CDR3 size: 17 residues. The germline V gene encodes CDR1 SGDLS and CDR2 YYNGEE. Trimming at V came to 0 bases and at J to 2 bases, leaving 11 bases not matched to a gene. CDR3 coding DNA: TGTGCCAGCAGCGTAGCTGGGACGACTCAGGGGGCCTACGAGCAGTACTTC. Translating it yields CASSVAGTTQGAYEQYF.

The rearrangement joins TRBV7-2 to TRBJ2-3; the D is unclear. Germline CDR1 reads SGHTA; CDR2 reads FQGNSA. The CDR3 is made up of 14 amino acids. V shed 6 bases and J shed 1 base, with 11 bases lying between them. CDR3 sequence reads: CASRLVAGTDTQYF. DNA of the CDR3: TGTGCCAGCAGGCTCGTAGCCGGCACAGATACGCAGTATTTT.

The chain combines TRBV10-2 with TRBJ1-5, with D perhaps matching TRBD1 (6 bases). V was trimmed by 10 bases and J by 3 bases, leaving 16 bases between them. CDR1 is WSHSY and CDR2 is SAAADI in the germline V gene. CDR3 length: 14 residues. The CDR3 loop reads CATTDRTINQPQHF. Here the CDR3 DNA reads TGCGCCACCACCGACAGGACGATCAATCAGCCCCAGCATTTT.

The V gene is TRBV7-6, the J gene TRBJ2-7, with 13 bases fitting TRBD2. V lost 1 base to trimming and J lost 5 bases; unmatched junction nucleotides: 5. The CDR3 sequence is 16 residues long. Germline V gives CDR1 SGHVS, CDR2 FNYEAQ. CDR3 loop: CASSLETSGGFNEQYF. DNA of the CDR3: TGTGCCAGCAGCTTAGAGACTAGCGGGGGGTTCAACGAGCAGTACTTC.

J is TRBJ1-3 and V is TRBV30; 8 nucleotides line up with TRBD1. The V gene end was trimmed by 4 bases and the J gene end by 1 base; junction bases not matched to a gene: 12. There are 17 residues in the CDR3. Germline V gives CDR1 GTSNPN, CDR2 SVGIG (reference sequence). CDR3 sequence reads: CAWKEWDRHASGNTIYF. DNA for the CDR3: TGTGCCTGGAAGGAGTGGGACAGGCATGCGTCTGGAAACACCATATATTTT.

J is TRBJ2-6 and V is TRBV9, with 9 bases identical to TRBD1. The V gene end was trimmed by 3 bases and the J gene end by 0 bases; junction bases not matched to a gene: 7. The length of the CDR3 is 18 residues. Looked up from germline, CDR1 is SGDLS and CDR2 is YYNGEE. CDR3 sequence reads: CASSAGQGLSSGANVLTF. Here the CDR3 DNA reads TGTGCCAGCAGCGCCGGACAGGGGCTATCCTCTGGGGCCAACGTCCTGACTTTC.

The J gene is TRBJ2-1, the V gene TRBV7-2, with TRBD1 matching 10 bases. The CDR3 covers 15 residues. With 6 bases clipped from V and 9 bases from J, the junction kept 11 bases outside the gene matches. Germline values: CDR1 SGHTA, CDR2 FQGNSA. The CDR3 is CASRYGTGAAGEQFF. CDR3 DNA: TGTGCCAGCAGGTACGGGACAGGGGCGGCTGGTGAGCAGTTCTTC.

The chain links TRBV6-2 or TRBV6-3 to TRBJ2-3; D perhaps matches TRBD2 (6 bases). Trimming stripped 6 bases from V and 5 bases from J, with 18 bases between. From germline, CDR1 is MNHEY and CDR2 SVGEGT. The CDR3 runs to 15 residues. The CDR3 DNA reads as TGTGCCAGCAGCCCACGGCGGGACGTCGGAGATACGCAGTATTTT. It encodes CASSPRRDVGDTQYF.

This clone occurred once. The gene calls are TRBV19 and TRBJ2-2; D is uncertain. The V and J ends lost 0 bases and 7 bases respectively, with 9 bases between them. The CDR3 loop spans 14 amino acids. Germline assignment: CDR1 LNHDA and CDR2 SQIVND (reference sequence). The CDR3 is CASSIDYLNGELFF. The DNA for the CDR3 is TGTGCCAGTAGTATAGATTACCTAAACGGGGAGCTGTTTTTT.

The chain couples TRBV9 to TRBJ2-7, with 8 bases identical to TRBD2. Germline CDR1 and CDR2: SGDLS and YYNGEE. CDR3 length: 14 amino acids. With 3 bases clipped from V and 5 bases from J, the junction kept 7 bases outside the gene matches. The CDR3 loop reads CASSATRGGHEQYF. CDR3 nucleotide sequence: TGTGCCAGCAGCGCAACCCGGGGGGGCCACGAGCAGTACTTC. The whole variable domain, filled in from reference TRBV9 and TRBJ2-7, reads DSGVTQTPKHLITATGQRVTLRCSPRSGDLSVYWYQQSLDQGLQFLIQYYNGEERAKGNILERFSAQQFPDLHSELNLSSLELGDSALYFCASSATRGGHEQYFGPGTRLTVT.

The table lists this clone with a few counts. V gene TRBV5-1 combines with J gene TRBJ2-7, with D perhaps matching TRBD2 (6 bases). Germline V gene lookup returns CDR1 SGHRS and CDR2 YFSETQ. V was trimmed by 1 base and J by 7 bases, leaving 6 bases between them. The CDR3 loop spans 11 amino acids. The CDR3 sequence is CASSLSGEQYF. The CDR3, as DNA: TGCGCCAGCAGCTTGAGCGGGGAGCAGTACTTC.

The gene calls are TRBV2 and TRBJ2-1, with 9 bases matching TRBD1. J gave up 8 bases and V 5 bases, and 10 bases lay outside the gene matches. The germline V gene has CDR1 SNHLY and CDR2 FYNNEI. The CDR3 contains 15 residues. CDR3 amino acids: CASSRTGTGNHEQFF. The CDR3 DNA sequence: TGTGCCAGCAGTAGAACGGGGACAGGGAATCATGAGCAGTTCTTC.

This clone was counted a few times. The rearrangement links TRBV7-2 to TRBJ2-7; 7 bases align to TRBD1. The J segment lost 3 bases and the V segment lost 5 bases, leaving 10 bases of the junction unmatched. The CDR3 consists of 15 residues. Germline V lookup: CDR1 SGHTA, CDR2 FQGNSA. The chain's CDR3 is CASSHRDSPYYEQYF. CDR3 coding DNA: TGTGCCAGCAGCCACCGGGACAGCCCTTACTACGAGCAGTACTTC.

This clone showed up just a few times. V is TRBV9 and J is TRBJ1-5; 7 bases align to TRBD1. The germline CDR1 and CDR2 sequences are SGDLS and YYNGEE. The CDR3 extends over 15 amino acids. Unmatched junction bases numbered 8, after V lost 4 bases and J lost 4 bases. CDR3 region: CASSLSGTVNQPQHF. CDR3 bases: TGTGCCAGCAGCCTATCCGGGACAGTGAATCAGCCCCAGCATTTT.

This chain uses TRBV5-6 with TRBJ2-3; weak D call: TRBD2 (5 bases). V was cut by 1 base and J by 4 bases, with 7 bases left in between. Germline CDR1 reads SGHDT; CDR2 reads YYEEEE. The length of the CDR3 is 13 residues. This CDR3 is CASSLTGSDTQYF. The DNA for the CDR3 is TGTGCCAGCAGCTTGACGGGGTCAGATACGCAGTATTTT. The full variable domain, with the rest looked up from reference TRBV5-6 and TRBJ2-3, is DAGVTQSPTHLIKTRGQQVTLRCSPKSGHDTVSWYQQALGQGPQFIFQYYEEEERQRGNFPDRFSGHQFPNYSSELNVNALLLGDSALYLCASSLTGSDTQYFGPGTRLTVL.

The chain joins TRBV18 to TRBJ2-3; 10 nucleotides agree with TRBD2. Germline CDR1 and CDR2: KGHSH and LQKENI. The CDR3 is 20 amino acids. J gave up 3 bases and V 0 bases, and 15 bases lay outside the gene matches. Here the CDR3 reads CASSPPARVLAGAPTDTQYF. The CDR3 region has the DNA TGTGCCAGCTCACCACCTGCCAGGGTTCTAGCGGGGGCCCCTACAGATACGCAGTATTTT.

The CDR3 sequence: CASSTGLRQPQHF. The CDR3 coding sequence is TGTGCCAGTAGTACCGGACTTCGTCAGCCCCAGCATTTT. This chain uses TRBV19 with TRBJ1-5, with unresolved D. Germline V CDR1 and CDR2: LNHDA, SQIVND (reference sequence). The CDR3 contains 13 residues. Trimming removed 4 bases at V and 6 bases at J, with 10 bases between.

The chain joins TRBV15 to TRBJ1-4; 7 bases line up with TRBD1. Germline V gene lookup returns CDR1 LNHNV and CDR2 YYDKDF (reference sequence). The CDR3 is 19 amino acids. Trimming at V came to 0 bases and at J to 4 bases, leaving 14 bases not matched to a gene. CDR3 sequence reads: CATSRELGSRGSLNEKLFF. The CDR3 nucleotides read TGTGCCACCAGCAGAGAATTGGGGAGCAGGGGGTCCCTTAATGAAAAACTGTTTTTT. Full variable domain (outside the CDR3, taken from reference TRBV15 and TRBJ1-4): DAMVIQNPRYQVTQFGKPVTLSCSQTLNHNVMYWYQQKSSQAPKLLFHYYDKDFNNEADTPDNFQSRRPNTSFCFLDIRSPGLGDTAMYLCATSRELGSRGSLNEKLFFGSGTQLSVL.